The TCR beta chain under discussion was sequenced for a study of CD4 T cells in relation to SARS-CoV-2 and coronaviruses. The wider study: ViraFEST: approximately 10-day antigen culture of PBMCs, then TCR beta CDR3 sequencing. No peptide or an HIV-1 Nef peptide pool served as negative control.

Study-level findings and limits: Monoreactive clones expanded significantly more to SARS-CoV-2 than crossreactive clones did. This crossreactivity analysis covered spike protein alone, no other viral proteins.

TCRdb's table, derived via immunoSEQ multiplex PCR, lists solely in-frame clones and lacks some. The repertoire consists of about 15,000 clones, with roughly 71% occurring once and the leading ten covering over 25%. Notes on this clone: Its antigen is as yet unknown.

CDR3 size: 16 residues. CDR1 is SGHTS and CDR2 is YDEGEE in the germline V gene. The trim removed 4 bases at V and 0 bases at J, leaving 6 bases unmatched. Unexposed donor CD4+ T cells date from about 2011-2018, before the COVID-19 pandemic. After more than eight days of culture, CD4+ T cells were isolated. The sequence derives from a human donor in good health. The chain is built from TRBV5-8 and TRBJ2-4, with 8 bases lining up with TRBD1. The sequenced material came from CD4+ T cells from PBMCs, cultured in vitro. The CDR3 here is CASSPDRGTAKNIQYF. CDR3 DNA sequence: TGTGCCAGCAGCCCAGACAGGGGTACAGCCAAAAACATTCAGTACTTC.